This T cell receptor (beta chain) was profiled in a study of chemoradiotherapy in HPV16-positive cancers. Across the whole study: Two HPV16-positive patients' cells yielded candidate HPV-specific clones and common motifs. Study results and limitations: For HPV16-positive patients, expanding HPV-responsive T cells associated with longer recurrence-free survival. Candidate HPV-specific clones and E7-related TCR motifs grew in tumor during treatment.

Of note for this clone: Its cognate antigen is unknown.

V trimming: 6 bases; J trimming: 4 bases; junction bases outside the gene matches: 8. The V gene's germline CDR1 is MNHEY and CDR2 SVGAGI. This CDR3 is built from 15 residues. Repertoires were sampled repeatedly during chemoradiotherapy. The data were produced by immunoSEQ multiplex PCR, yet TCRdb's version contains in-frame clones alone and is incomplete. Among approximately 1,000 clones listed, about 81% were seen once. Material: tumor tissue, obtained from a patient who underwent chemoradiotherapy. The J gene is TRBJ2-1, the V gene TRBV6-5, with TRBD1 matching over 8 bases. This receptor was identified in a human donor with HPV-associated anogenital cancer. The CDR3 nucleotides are TGTGCCAGCAGCCCCCTGACAGGGGTATACAATGAGCAGTTCTTC. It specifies CASSPLTGVYNEQFF.